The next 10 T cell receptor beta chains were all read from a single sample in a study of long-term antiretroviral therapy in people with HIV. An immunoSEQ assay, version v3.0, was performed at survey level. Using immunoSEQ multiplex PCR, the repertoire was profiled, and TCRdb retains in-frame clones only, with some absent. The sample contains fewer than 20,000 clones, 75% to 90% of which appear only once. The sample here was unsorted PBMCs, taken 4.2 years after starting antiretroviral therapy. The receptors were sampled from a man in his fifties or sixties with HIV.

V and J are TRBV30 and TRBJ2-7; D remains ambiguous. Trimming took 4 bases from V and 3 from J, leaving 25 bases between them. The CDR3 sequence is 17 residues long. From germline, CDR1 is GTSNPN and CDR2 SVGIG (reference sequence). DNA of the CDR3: TGTGCCTGGAAGCCCCTCATAGGAAAACCTGGATTCTACGAGCAGTACTTC. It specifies CAWKPLIGKPGFYEQYF.

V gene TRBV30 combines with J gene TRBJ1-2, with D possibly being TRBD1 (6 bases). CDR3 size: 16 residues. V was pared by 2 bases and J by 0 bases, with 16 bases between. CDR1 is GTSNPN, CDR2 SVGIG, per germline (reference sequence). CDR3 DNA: TGTGCCTGGAGTATAAGGGGGTCTGGAGCTAACTATGGCTACACCTTC. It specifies CAWSIRGSGANYGYTF. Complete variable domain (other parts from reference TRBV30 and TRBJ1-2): SQTIHQWPATLVQPVGSPLSLECTVEGTSNPNLYWYRQAAGRGLQLLFYSVGIGQISSEVPQNLSASRPQDRQFILSSKKLLLSDSGFYLCAWSIRGSGANYGYTFGSGTRLTVV.

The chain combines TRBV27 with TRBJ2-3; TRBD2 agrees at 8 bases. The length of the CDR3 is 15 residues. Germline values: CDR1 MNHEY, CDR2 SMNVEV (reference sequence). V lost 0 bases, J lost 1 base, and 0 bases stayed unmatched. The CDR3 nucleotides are TGTGCCAGCAGTTTATCCGGGGGGGGCACAGATACGCAGTATTTT. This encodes CASSLSGGGTDTQYF.

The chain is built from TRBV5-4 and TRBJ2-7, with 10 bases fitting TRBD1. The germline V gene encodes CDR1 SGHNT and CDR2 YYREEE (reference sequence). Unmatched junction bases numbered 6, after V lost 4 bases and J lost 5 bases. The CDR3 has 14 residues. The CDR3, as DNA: TGTGCCAGCAGCCCCCGGGACAGGGGTCACGAGCAGTACTTC. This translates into CASSPRDRGHEQYF.

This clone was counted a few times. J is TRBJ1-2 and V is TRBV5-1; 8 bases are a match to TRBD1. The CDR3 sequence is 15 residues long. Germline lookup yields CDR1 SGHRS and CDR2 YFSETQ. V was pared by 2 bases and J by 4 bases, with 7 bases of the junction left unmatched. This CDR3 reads CASSFADRALYGYTF. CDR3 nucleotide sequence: TGCGCCAGCAGCTTTGCGGACAGGGCTCTCTATGGCTACACCTTC.

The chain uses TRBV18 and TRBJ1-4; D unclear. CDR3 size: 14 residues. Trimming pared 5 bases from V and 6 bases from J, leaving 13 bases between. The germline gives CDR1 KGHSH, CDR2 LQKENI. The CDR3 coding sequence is TGTGCCAGCTCAAACAGCATGAGAGATGAAAAACTGTTTTTT. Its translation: CASSNSMRDEKLFF.

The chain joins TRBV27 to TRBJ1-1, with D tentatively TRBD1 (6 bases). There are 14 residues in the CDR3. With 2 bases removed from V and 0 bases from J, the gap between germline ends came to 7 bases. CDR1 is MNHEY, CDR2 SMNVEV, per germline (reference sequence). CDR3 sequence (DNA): TGTGCCAGCAGTTTACAGGGGCTGAACACTGAAGCTTTCTTT. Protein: CASSLQGLNTEAFF.

The CDR3 DNA follows: TGTGCCAGCAGGCCGGGACTAGCGGACGTCAGGACCCAGTACTTC. Protein product: CASRPGLADVRTQYF. The V gene is TRBV27, the J gene TRBJ2-5; 11 positions match TRBD2. There are 15 residues in the CDR3. Trimming cost V 6 bases and J 7 bases; bases outside gene matches: 10. CDR1 and CDR2 (germline): MNHEY, SMNVEV (reference sequence).

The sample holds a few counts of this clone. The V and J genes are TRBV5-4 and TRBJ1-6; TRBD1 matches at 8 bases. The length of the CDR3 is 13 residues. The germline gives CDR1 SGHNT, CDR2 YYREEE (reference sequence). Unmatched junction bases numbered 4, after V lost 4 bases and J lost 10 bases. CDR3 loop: CASSLTGDSPLHF. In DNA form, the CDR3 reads TGTGCCAGCAGCCTGACAGGGGACTCACCCCTCCACTTT.

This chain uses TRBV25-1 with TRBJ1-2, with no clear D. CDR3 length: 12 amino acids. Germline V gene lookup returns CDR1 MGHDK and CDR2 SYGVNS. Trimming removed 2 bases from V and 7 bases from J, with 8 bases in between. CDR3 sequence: CASSEPFRGYTF. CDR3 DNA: TGTGCCAGCAGTGAACCCTTTCGTGGCTACACCTTC.